This TCR beta chain was documented in a study of T cell responses to AZD1222 COVID-19 vaccine. Comments on this clone: The antigen remains unidentified.

Germline V gene lookup returns CDR1 MDHEN and CDR2 SYDVKM. The V and J ends lost 1 base and 2 bases, in that order; junction bases with no gene match: 11. CDR3 length: 19 residues. The repertoire was sequenced with immunoSEQ multiplex PCR; TCRdb's copy has only in-frame clones and lacks some. Among 120,000 or so clones listed, roughly 91% were seen once. Study-level findings and limits: A reported finding is that nearly half of spike-specific TCRs target unmutated variant regions.

Sequences were derived from peripheral blood, sampled on day 0 of MenACWY control vaccination. The J gene is TRBJ2-7, the V gene TRBV28; TRBD2 matches 13 bases. This sequence originates from an adult in good health. CDR3 DNA sequence: TGTGCCAGCAGTTTATTGGGACTAGCGGGACTAACAGAGCCCTACGAGCAGTACTTC. This sequence encodes CASSLLGLAGLTEPYEQYF. The full variable domain, completed using reference TRBV28 and TRBJ2-7, is DVKVTQSSRYLVKRTGEKVFLECVQDMDHENMFWYRQDPGLGLRLIYFSYDVKMKEKGDIPEGYSVSREKKERFSLILESASTNQTSMYLCASSLLGLAGLTEPYEQYFGPGTRLTVT.